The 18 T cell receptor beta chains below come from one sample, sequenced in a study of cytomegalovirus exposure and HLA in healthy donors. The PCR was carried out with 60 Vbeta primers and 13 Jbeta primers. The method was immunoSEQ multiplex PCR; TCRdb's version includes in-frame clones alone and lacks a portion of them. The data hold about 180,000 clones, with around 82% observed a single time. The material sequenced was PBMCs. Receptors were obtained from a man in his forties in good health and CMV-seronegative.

In nucleotides, the CDR3 is TGTGCCAGTAGTATTGCCCCAAGCTCTGGCTACACCTTC. This gives the protein CASSIAPSSGYTF. The chain uses TRBV19 and TRBJ1-2; the D is unclear. Germline values: CDR1 LNHDA, CDR2 SQIVND (reference sequence). This CDR3 region has 13 residues. The V and J ends lost 3 bases and 7 bases respectively, with 12 bases between them.

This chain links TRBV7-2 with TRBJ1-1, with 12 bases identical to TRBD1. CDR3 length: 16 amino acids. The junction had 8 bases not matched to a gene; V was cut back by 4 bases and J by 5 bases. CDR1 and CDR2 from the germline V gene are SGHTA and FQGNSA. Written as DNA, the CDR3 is TGTGCCAGCAGCTGGGACAGGGGGCTCTCAGGGACTGAAGCTTTCTTT. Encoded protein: CASSWDRGLSGTEAFF.

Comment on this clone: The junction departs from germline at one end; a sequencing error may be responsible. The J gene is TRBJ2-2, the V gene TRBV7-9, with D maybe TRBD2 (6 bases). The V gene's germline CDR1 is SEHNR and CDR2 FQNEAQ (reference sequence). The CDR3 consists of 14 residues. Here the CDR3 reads CASSLETEWGELLF. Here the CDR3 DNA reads TGTGCCAGCAGCTTAGAGACGGAGTGGGGGGAGCTGCTTTTT. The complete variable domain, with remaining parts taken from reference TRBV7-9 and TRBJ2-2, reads DTGVSQNPRHKITKRGQNVTFRCDPISEHNRLYWYRQTLGQGPEFLTYFQNEAQLEKSRLLSDRFSAERPKGSFSTLEIQRTEQGDSAMYLCASSLETEWGELLFGEGSRLTVL.

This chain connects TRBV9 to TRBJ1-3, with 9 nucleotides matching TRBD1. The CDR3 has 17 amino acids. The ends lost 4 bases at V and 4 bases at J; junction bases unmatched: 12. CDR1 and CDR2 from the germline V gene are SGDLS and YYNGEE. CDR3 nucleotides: TGTGCCAGCAGCCCAAGCGGGACAGGGATGGGAGGAAACACCATATATTTT. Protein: CASSPSGTGMGGNTIYF.

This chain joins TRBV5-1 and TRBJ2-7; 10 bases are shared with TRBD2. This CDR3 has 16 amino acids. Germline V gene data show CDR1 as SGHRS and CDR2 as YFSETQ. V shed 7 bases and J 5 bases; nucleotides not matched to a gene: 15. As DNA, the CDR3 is TGCGCCAGCCAACCACAACCAGCGGGAGGGACCCACGAGCAGTACTTC. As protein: CASQPQPAGGTHEQYF.

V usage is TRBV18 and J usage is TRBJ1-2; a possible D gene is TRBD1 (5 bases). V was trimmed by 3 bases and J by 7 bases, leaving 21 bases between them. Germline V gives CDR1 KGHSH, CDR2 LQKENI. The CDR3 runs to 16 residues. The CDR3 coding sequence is TGTGCCAGCTCACCCTCCGGGCGGGGGGAGTTGGCTGGCTACACCTTC. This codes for CASSPSGRGELAGYTF.

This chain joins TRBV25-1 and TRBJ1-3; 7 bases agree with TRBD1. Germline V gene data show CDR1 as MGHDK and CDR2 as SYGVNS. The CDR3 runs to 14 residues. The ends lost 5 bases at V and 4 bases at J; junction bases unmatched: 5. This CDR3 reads CASSLTGEGNTIYF. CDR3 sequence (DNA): TGTGCCAGCAGTCTCACAGGGGAGGGAAACACCATATATTTT. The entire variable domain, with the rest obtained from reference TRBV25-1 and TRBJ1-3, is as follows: EADIYQTPRYLVIGTGKKITLECSQTMGHDKMYWYQQDPGMELHLIHYSYGVNSTEKGDLSSESTVSRIRTEHFPLTLESARPSHTSQYLCASSLTGEGNTIYFGEGSWLTVV.

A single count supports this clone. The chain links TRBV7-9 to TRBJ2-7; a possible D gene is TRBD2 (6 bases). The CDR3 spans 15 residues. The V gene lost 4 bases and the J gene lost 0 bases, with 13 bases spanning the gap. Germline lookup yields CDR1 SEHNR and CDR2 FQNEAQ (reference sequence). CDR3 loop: CASSSRRDVSYEQYF. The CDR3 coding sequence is TGTGCCAGCAGCTCCAGGCGGGACGTCTCCTACGAGCAGTACTTC.

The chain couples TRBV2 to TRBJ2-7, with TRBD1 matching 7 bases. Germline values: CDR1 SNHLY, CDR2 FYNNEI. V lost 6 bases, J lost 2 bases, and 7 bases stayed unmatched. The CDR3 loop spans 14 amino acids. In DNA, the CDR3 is TGTGCCAGCAGCGGATTGACAGGGACCTACGAGCAGTACTTC. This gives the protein CASSGLTGTYEQYF.

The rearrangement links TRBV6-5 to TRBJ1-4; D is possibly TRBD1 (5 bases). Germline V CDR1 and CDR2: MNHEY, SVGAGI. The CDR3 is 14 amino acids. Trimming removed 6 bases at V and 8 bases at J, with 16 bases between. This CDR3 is CASSRGRDREKLFF. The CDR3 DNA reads TGTGCCAGCAGCCGAGGCAGGGATCGCGAAAAACTGTTTTTT.

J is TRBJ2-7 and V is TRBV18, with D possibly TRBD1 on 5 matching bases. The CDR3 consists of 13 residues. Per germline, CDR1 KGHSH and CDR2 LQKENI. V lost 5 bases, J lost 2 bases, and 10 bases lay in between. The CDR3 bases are TGTGCCAGCTCAGAGGACACGACCTACGAGCAGTACTTC. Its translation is CASSEDTTYEQYF. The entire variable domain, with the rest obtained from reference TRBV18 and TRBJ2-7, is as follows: NAGVMQNPRHLVRRRGQEARLRCSPMKGHSHVYWYRQLPEEGLKFMVYLQKENIIDESGMPKERFSAEFPKEGPSILRIQQVVRGDSAAYFCASSEDTTYEQYFGPGTRLTVT.

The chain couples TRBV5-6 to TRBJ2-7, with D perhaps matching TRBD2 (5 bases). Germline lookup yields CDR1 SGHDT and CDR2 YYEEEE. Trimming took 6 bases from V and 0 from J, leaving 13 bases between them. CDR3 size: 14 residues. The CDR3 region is CASTTVGSSYEQYF. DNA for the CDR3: TGTGCCAGCACAACAGTTGGGAGCTCCTACGAGCAGTACTTC.

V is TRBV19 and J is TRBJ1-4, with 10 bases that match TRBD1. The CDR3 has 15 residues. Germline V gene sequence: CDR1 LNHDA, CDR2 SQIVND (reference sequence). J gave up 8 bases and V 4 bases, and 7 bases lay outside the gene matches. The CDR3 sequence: CASSTGQGIEEKLFF. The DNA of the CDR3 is TGTGCCAGTAGTACGGGACAGGGGATCGAAGAAAAACTGTTTTTT.

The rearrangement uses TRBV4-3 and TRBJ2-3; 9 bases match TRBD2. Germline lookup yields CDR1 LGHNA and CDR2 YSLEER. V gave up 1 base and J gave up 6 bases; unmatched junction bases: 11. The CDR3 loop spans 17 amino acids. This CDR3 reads CASSQGAGGPRLDTQYF. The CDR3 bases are TGCGCCAGCAGCCAAGGGGCGGGGGGGCCTCGTTTGGATACGCAGTATTTT.

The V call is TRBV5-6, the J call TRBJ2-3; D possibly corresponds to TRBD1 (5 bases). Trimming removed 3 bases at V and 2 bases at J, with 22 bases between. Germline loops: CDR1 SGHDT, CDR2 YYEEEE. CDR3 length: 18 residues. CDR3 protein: CASSSSVKPGPFTDTQYF. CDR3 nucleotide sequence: TGTGCCAGCAGCTCGTCGGTTAAGCCAGGGCCTTTCACAGATACGCAGTATTTT.

This chain's CDR3 is CASSLGGSNTGELFF. The DNA for the CDR3 is TGTGCCAGCTCCCTCGGCGGTTCGAACACCGGGGAGCTGTTTTTT. The chain couples TRBV18 to TRBJ2-2; D call uncertain. This CDR3 contains 15 residues. The V end lost 6 bases, the J end lost 0 bases, and 11 bases lay between the germline ends. CDR1 and CDR2 from the germline V gene are KGHSH and LQKENI.

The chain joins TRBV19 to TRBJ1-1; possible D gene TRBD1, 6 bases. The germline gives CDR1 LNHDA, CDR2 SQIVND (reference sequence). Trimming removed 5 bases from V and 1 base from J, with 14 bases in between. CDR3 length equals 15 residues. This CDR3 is CASSVTGTQNTEAFF. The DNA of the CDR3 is TGTGCCAGTAGTGTTACCGGGACACAGAACACTGAAGCTTTCTTT.

The CDR3 protein is CASRGGGTDTQYF. Written as DNA, the CDR3 is TGTGCCAGTAGAGGGGGAGGCACAGATACGCAGTATTTT. The genes are TRBV19 and TRBJ2-3, with D tentatively TRBD1 (6 bases). The CDR3 covers 13 residues. Germline CDR1 LNHDA, CDR2 SQIVND (reference sequence). Trimming left V 6 bases short and J 1 base short, with 8 bases between.